This T cell receptor (beta chain) stems from a study of cytomegalovirus exposure and HLA in healthy donors (dated by TCRdb to 2016 to 2017). Concerning the study at large: According to an earlier analysis of a few hundred of the donors, 200 million or so T cells yielded 90 million to 130 million unique TCR beta sequences and approximately 300 Gb of sequence data. Across around 400 genotyped donors of the cohort, an average of roughly 250,000 unique TCR beta nucleotide sequences per donor were sequenced, and roughly 20% of those sequences were non-productive. A later genetic analysis took genome-wide SNP genotypes for 398 of the 666 donors and used that subset as a discovery cohort. The number of typed donors differed by locus: roughly 629-630 for A, B, C, DRB1 and DQB1; 522 for DQA1; approximately 600 for DPA1; and some 430 for DPB1. To predict cytomegalovirus infection status, the study brought together high-throughput TCR immunosequencing, statistical association of individual TCRs with disease status, and machine learning. In the later analysis, no new phenotypic data were used to find candidate immune exposures; instead, reliance was placed on TCR beta sequences and their occurrence across donors. In a later analysis, previously published TCR beta repertoires from hundreds of donors were re-analyzed and high-resolution HLA genotyping was added so that TCR occurrence patterns could be studied. A separate validation cohort of approximately 120 different subjects was used in addition to the 666-subject first cohort. HLA typing included class I and class II loci at four-digit resolution. Donor age, sex, ethnicity and CMV serostatus were compiled alongside the repertoire data. The aim of the study was to test whether cataloging public T cell receptors could identify signatures of past pathogen exposure. Approximately 310 gigabases of sequencing data and approximately 85 million unique TCR sequences were included in an early release covering 550 to 650 HLA-typed donors. An earlier analysis of several hundred of the donors applied high-throughput TCR beta sequencing to assess whether each TCR beta V gene segment acted as functional or pseudogenic. Because of strong linkage in the cohort, 4 to 6 DR-DQ haplotypes were treated as single units for association and clustering. Among the roughly 390 genotyped donors, around 81% belonged to the genetic ancestry cluster associated with self-reported Caucasian donors. Using immunosequencing, the study profiled T cell repertoires from 666 subjects and related those repertoires to cytomegalovirus serostatus. All discovery cohort repertoires had been generated on a single sequencing platform.

The library was generated by the immunoSEQ multiplex PCR assay. For the multiplex PCR, a mixture combining 60 forward primers for TCR Vbeta segments and 13 reverse primers for TCR Jbeta segments was used. The CDR3 region of rearranged TCR beta genes was amplified from genomic DNA with a multiplex PCR assay. Amplified TCR beta libraries were sequenced as 87-base-pair reads on the Illumina HiSeq System. The authors' pipeline ran thus. In a later analysis, 80 million or so unique TCR beta chains were counted across the 650 to 700 repertoires, and about 10 million of these chains were shared by at least two donors. Raw reads were error-corrected and collapsed into unique sequences with a nearest-neighbor algorithm that merged closely related sequences to remove PCR and sequencing errors. CDR3 sequences were aligned to IMGT reference sequences to assign V, D and J gene segments. For a sequence to be retained, a match of at least six nucleotides was required to both a V gene segment and a J gene segment. Rearrangements were called productive when the CDR3 lacked stop codons and stayed in frame with V and J; all others were non-productive. Following IMGT convention, CDR3 was defined as the stretch from the second conserved V-encoded cysteine up to the conserved J-encoded phenylalanine. The earlier analysis of around 640 of the donors excluded sequences that lacked an unambiguous match to a single V gene segment. In an earlier analysis of 587 of the donors, V segments were called functional above 56.7% productive rearrangements and were called segregating when the between-donor standard deviation exceeded 5%. A statistical classification framework was developed to diagnose cytomegalovirus status using the catalog of TCR beta chain sequences. In a later analysis, V and J genes were assigned by comparing TCR nucleotide sequences against IMGT/GENE-DB human TR gene sequences. Using the TCRdist pipeline, a later analysis assigned CDR3 sequences along with most-parsimonious VDJ recombination scenarios. A later analysis defined each TCR beta chain by its CDR3 amino acid sequence plus V-gene family, and excluded reads lacking a unique V-gene family. A later analysis removed 500 to 600 highly shared, low-generation-probability nucleotide sequences to deal with suspected cross-contamination and a sequencing artifact. In a later analysis, a clonal expansion index was calculated for each public chain from normalized within-repertoire ranks of inferred template counts. Generation probabilities in a later analysis came from a VDJ recombination model fitted to out-of-frame rearrangements, and those results were checked against IGoR. In a later analysis, hypergeometric tests were used to score TCR-TCR, TCR-HLA and TCR-CMV co-occurrence, with a repertoire-size bias correction applied to TCR pairs. In a later analysis, false discovery rates were estimated by permuting HLA or CMV assignments 20 times. In a later analysis, co-occurring TCRs were grouped using DBSCAN, and TCRdist sequence similarity was added for clustering within HLA-allele-positive subsets. For co-occurrence clustering, repertoires with fewer than 30,000 or more than 120,000 public chains were excluded, along with four to six repertoires with anomalous nucleotide sharing. This immuneACCESS table, as held by TCRdb, lists in-frame sequences with V and J called but not all clones. Of the missing ones, under half trace to an unresolved V gene in checked studies; the others have no known cause. V and J calls and clone size are those listed in that table; D and trimming were worked out from the DNA. The sample table records approximately 190,000 clones; around 64% of these occur just once. 2.6% of the sample comes from the top ten.

General study outcomes and caveats: In both the original and validation cohorts, the classifier was reported to diagnose cytomegalovirus status with high specificity and sensitivity. A further reported finding was that TCR beta sequences accurately predicted the HLA-A and HLA-B alleles for most subjects in the first cohort. Only TCR beta chains were sequenced in this cohort, and the absence of alpha or paired-chain data limited detectable features. Linkage disequilibrium might explain the correlated functional status among segregating V segments, but an unknown experimental factor could not be ruled out. It was suggested by the authors that the approach could potentially be generalized to other disease states and immunological phenotypes. When HLA alleles, especially DR and DQ, strongly co-occurred, attributing TCR associations to individual alleles was difficult. The only immune exposure information available for the cohort was CMV serostatus. In the study, 150 to 200 TCR beta chains were listed as associated with cytomegalovirus. Because HLA typing was missing for some donors at each locus, association tests included only the typed subset. A group of highly shared sequence variants was considered likely to be a technical artifact of the sequencing pipeline. Several of the top co-occurrence clusters appeared to be linked to parvovirus B19, influenza, CMV and Epstein-Barr virus, according to a later analysis. Compared with the approximately 720-donor mean, donors in an Asian-associated ancestry cluster had fewer N-insertions in productive TCRs, according to a later genetic analysis. A later genetic analysis associated a missense DCLRE1C variant with V-gene and J-gene trimming of TCR beta chains, and an independent cohort replicated the association. Most CMV-associated TCR beta chains appeared to be HLA-restricted in a later analysis, and the HLA associations seemed to be driven largely by CMV exposure. Because counts were too low, about 18 rarely observed V segments, including chromosome 9 orphons, were excluded from the earlier analysis of several hundred of the donors. Because the 87-base-pair reads could not distinguish some IMGT-functional V segments, including TRBV6-2 and TRBV6-3, those segments were excluded. Compared with equally common non-associated chains, HLA-associated TCR beta chains in a later analysis were more clonally expanded and had lower generation probabilities. Specific HLA alleles were associated with 16,951 TCR beta sequences at a false discovery rate of 0.05 in a later analysis. Three of the identified cytomegalovirus-associated TCR beta chains were confirmed in vitro to be specific for cytomegalovirus antigens. A later analysis found that TCR association rates varied across HLA loci, with DRB1 alleles showing the most associated TCRs and HLA-C alleles the fewest. The presence/absence analyses assumed that sequencing depth was roughly uniform across donors, and that assumption may not be true. In an earlier analysis of roughly 500 of the donors, most TCR beta V segments appeared in productive rearrangements about 87% or about 30% of the time, broadly matching IMGT annotations. Most TCR sequences were observed very rarely across donors, whereas some public TCRs were present in many individuals.

This clone was recorded a few times. The antigen this receptor binds is unknown. One base away there is no much larger clone; base qualities are not given. The cohort was made up of around 720 healthy bone marrow donors. At the time of sampling, every cohort member was nominally healthy, though immune exposures that went unrecorded were likely present. The donor was CMV seropositive and was included in the group of 250 to 350 seropositive cohort members. Every donor gave a peripheral blood sample, and the peripheral blood mononuclear cells from that sample were used for TCR beta sequencing. The Qiagen DNeasy Blood Extraction Kit was used to extract genomic DNA from the blood cell samples. CDR1 and CDR2 (LNHDA, SQIVND) derive from the germline V gene (reference sequence). Trimming removed 5 bases from V and 3 bases from J; the gene matches leave 4 bases unexplained. The CDR3 sequence holds 15 residues, the cysteine and phenylalanine included. Only CDR3 DNA remains: 45 bases, in frame from the first base.

Rearrangement joined TRBV19 to TRBJ1-6, with TRBD1 identical over 7 junction bases. Sequences were obtained from PBMCs. The TCR was taken from a man between 40 and 49 years old in good health and CMV-seropositive. The CDR3 reads CASSSGTVYNSPLHF. The nucleotides are TGTGCCAGTAGTTCCGGGACAGTCTATAATTCACCCCTCCACTTT.